This TCR beta chain was sequenced in a study of shared clonotypes between healthy human individuals. Study conclusions and caveats: Naive subsets, compared against memory subsets, generally had larger estimated richness values.

Remarks on this clone: What it recognizes is unknown.

Roughly 200 ng DNA, 30,000 to 35,000 T cell genomes, went into each sorted-subset replicate PCR. Here immunoSEQ multiplex PCR was the method, and the copy in TCRdb shows in-frame clones only, minus some. This sample carries about 1.5 million clones, about 98% of them seen once, and the ten largest clones take less than 0.55%. The healthy adult donors were HIV-negative and reported no recent acute infections or vaccinations. V was pared by 4 bases and J by 3 bases, with 10 bases of the junction left unmatched. Germline V gene lookup returns CDR1 SGHRS and CDR2 YFSETQ. The CDR3 runs to 16 residues. The specimen was naive CD4+ T cells sorted from blood. Noted subset: CD45RA+ positively selected. The receptor's source is a man aged 25 to 40 in good health. The V and J genes are TRBV5-1 and TRBJ2-7; 10 nucleotides align to TRBD2. CDR3 residues: CASSIRGLAEIYEQYF. In nucleotides, the CDR3 is TGCGCCAGCAGCATCCGAGGACTAGCGGAAATCTACGAGCAGTACTTC. Filled out from reference TRBV5-1 and TRBJ2-7, the complete variable domain reads KAGVTQTPRYLIKTRGQQVTLSCSPISGHRSVSWYQQTPGQGLQFLFEYFSETQRNKGNFPGRFSGRQFSNSRSEMNVSTLELGDSALYLCASSIRGLAEIYEQYFGPGTRLTVT.